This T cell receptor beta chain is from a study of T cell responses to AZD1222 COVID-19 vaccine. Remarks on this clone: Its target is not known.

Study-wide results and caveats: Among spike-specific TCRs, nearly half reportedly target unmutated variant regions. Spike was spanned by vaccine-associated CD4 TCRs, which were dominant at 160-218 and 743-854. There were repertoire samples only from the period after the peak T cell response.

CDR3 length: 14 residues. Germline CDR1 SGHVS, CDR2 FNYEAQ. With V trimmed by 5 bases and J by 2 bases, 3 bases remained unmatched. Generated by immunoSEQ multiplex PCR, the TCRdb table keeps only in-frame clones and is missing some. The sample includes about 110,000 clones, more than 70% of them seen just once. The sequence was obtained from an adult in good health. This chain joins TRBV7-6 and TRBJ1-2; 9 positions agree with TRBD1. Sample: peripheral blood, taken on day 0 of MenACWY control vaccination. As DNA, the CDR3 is TGTGCCAGCAGCGCCGGGACAGGGAACTATGGCTACACCTTC. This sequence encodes CASSAGTGNYGYTF.